This TCR beta chain appears in the sequencing data of a study of blood T cell repertoires in COVID-19. Some clones are missing from TCRdb's copy, which holds only in-frame ones; the method was immunoSEQ multiplex PCR. This sample has around 160,000 clones, with 65% to 90% found just once. Material for sequencing was peripheral blood. This clonotype originated in a man aged 60 to 75 with acute or convalescent COVID-19.

CDR3 region: CASSPGTSDGNTIYF. Here the CDR3 DNA reads TGTGCCAGCAGCCCCGGGACAAGCGATGGAAACACCATATATTTT. The chain recombines TRBV5-4 with TRBJ1-3; TRBD1 might be the D (6 bases). This CDR3 is built from 15 residues. Trimming pared 4 bases from V and 3 bases from J, leaving 14 bases between. Germline lookup yields CDR1 SGHNT and CDR2 YYREEE (reference sequence).